This entry lists 30 T cell receptor beta chains sequenced from one sample in a study of blood T cells in healthy people across ages. Combining a sample-barcoded 5' primer with a J-beta primer mix, a second PCR ran for roughly 7 to 12 cycles. TCRdb redid the calling of the 5' RACE reads with MiXCR, one entry per CDR3 protein. The data show 1.5 million to 2 million distinct CDR3 sequences, about 30% seen once. The sample comprised blood. The receptor source for this set is a woman aged 25-40 years in good health.

This clonotype turned up a few times. The J gene is TRBJ2-3, the V gene TRBV6-5; D is possibly TRBD1 (6 bases). Trimming took off 5 bases at V and 3 bases at J, with 24 bases between the two ends. This CDR3 is built from 18 residues. Germline CDR1 reads MNHEY; CDR2 reads SVGAGI. CDR3 sequence: CASSTDSGHLLTTDTQYF. CDR3 sequence (DNA): TGTGCCAGCAGTACTGACTCGGGACACCTCTTGACTACAGATACGCAGTATTTT.

This clonotype occurred a few times. The rearrangement uses TRBV3-1 and TRBJ2-7, with a tentative D call TRBD1 (6 bases). CDR3 size: 15 residues. CDR1 is LGHDT, CDR2 YNNKEL, per germline (reference sequence). V lost 1 base to trimming and J lost 2 bases, with 12 bases between them. DNA of the CDR3: TGTGCCAGCAGCCAAGGATCGGCAGGGGCCTACGAGCAGTACTTC. It is translated as CASSQGSAGAYEQYF.

This rearrangement joins TRBV20-1 to TRBJ2-3, with 15 positions matching TRBD2. The V gene's germline CDR1 is DFQATT and CDR2 SNEGSKA (reference sequence). The J segment lost 8 bases and the V segment lost 6 bases, leaving 9 bases of the junction unmatched. This CDR3 has 15 amino acids. In DNA, the CDR3 is TGCAGTGCCCCGGTGGGACTAGCGGGAGGTGTTACGCAGTATTTT. It specifies CSAPVGLAGGVTQYF.

This clonotype was seen a handful of times. V usage is TRBV6-5 and J usage is TRBJ1-6; possibly TRBD1 for D (6 bases). Germline-derived CDR1 and CDR2 are MNHEY and SVGAGI. V was clipped by 5 bases and J by 6 bases, with 17 bases between them. The CDR3 totals 16 residues. CDR3 DNA sequence: TGTGCCAGCAGTCGCATGACAGGCATCAGTAATTCACCCCTCCACTTT. Protein sequence: CASSRMTGISNSPLHF.

V gene TRBV6-2 or TRBV6-3 combines with J gene TRBJ1-5; 7 nucleotides line up with TRBD1. Trimming at V came to 6 bases and at J to 6 bases, leaving 11 bases not matched to a gene. Germline V gene data show CDR1 as MNHEY and CDR2 as SVGEGT. The CDR3 spans 15 residues. The CDR3 DNA follows: TGTGCCAGCAGAAGCCCCAGGGGGGGATCTCAGCCCCAGCATTTT. Amino acid sequence: CASRSPRGGSQPQHF.

This clonotype was observed many times. The DNA for the CDR3 is TGTGCCAGCAGTTTTGATGAGAACAGGGTAGGAAACATTCAGTACTTC. Its translation is CASSFDENRVGNIQYF. V and J are TRBV28 and TRBJ2-4; D is perhaps TRBD1 (6 bases). V lost 3 bases and J 6 bases, leaving 18 bases between the germline ends. Germline-derived CDR1 and CDR2 are MDHEN and SYDVKM. The CDR3 totals 16 residues.

With respect to this clonotype: This may be a read error, as it is one base from a much larger clone. The chain carries TRBV10-3 and TRBJ1-2; D is ambiguous. The CDR3 has 12 amino acids. V was trimmed by 5 bases and J by 6 bases, leaving 10 bases between them. CDR1 is ENHRY, CDR2 SYGVKD, per germline. The CDR3: CAISIIGDGYTF. The CDR3 region has the DNA TGTGCCATCAGTATAATTGGAGATGGCTACACCTTC.

This clonotype was seen at least ten times. This chain joins TRBV20-1 and TRBJ2-4, with D perhaps matching TRBD2 (5 bases). CDR1 and CDR2 from the germline V gene are DFQATT and SNEGSKA (reference sequence). The V gene lost 1 base and the J gene lost 0 bases, with 16 bases spanning the gap. This CDR3 has 17 amino acids. CDR3 sequence (DNA): TGCAGTGCTAGAGCGGACTCCGGTCACCTAGCCAAAAACATTCAGTACTTC. Translating it yields CSARADSGHLAKNIQYF.

The V call is TRBV7-2, the J call TRBJ1-2; D is undetermined. The V end was cut by 7 bases, the J end by 0 bases, with 12 bases between. CDR3 size: 14 residues. Germline lookup yields CDR1 SGHTA and CDR2 FQGNSA. The CDR3 nucleotides are TGTGCCAGCAACGAGTCCCCTTCTAACTATGGCTACACCTTC. Amino acid sequence: CASNESPSNYGYTF.

This clonotype was observed many times. One junction end disagrees with the germline gene, perhaps due to a read error. The chain recombines TRBV5-1 with TRBJ1-5; TRBD1 is a possible D gene (6 bases). The CDR3 runs 14 residues. Per germline, CDR1 SGHRS and CDR2 YFSETQ. CDR3 residues: CASSLRGGNQPQHF. CDR3 sequence (DNA): TGTGCCAGCAGTCTCAGGGGAGGCAATCAGCCCCAGCATTTT.

The rearrangement uses TRBV29-1 and TRBJ1-1, with D uncertain. V was clipped by 1 base and J by 7 bases, with 7 bases between them. Germline V lookup: CDR1 SQVTM, CDR2 ANQGSEA. The CDR3 covers 11 residues. The CDR3 DNA is TGCAGCGTTGAAGTTATAAATGAAGCTTTCTTT. Residues: CSVEVINEAFF.

This clonotype has more than one count but fewer than ten. The CDR3 region is CASSFVGTGVPDTQYF. As DNA, the CDR3 is TGTGCCAGCAGTTTCGTCGGGACAGGGGTGCCAGATACGCAGTATTTT. V usage is TRBV27 and J usage is TRBJ2-3, with 10 bases lining up with TRBD1. From germline, CDR1 is MNHEY and CDR2 SMNVEV (reference sequence). The CDR3 is 16 residues long. V gave up 3 bases and J gave up 4 bases; unmatched junction bases: 7.

In the case of this clonotype: At one end the junction does not follow the germline gene, possibly because of a read error. This rearrangement joins TRBV6-2 or TRBV6-3 to TRBJ1-2; 10 bases agree with TRBD1. The CDR3 loop spans 14 amino acids. Germline lookup yields CDR1 MNHEY and CDR2 SVGEGT. DNA for the CDR3: TGTGTCAGCAGGCCCCCGGGACAGGGGTCTGGCTACACCTTC. Its translation is CVSRPPGQGSGYTF.

The chain is built from TRBV30 and TRBJ1-2, with no clear D. V was trimmed by 5 bases and J by 7 bases, leaving 8 bases between them. The germline gives CDR1 GTSNPN, CDR2 SVGIG (reference sequence). This CDR3 has 10 amino acids. The CDR3 reads CAWSRAGYTF. In DNA form, the CDR3 reads TGTGCCTGGTCGAGAGCTGGCTACACCTTC. Full variable domain (missing parts from reference TRBV30 and TRBJ1-2): SQTIHQWPATLVQPVGSPLSLECTVEGTSNPNLYWYRQAAGRGLQLLFYSVGIGQISSEVPQNLSASRPQDRQFILSSKKLLLSDSGFYLCAWSRAGYTFGSGTRLTVV.

The chain combines TRBV18 with TRBJ1-2; tentative D call: TRBD1 (5 bases). Germline loops: CDR1 KGHSH, CDR2 LQKENI. The germline V and J ends were trimmed by 0 bases and 4 bases, with 12 bases remaining between them. CDR3 length equals 15 residues. The CDR3 protein is CASSPPERGVYGYTF. DNA of the CDR3: TGTGCCAGCTCACCACCGGAAAGGGGAGTCTATGGCTACACCTTC.

As for this clonotype: One end of the junction varies from germline; a read error may be responsible. This chain joins TRBV7-9 and TRBJ2-7, with D unresolved. Germline CDR1 SEHNR, CDR2 FQNEAQ (reference sequence). The CDR3 loop spans 14 amino acids. The CDR3 loop is CASSLDGPPYGQYF. The CDR3 nucleotides read TGTGCCAGCAGCTTAGATGGCCCCCCGTACGGGCAGTACTTC.

Only a few counts were recorded for this clonotype. This sequence joins TRBV12-3 or TRBV12-4 and TRBJ2-1; no firm D call. CDR3 size: 13 residues. V lost 3 bases to trimming and J lost 10 bases, with 13 bases between them. The CDR3 DNA sequence: TGTGCCAGCAGTTTTACAGAAACCTACGAGCAGTTCTTC. Translated: CASSFTETYEQFF.

V and J are TRBV29-1 and TRBJ1-5; 8 bases are a match to TRBD1. Germline assignment: CDR1 SQVTM and CDR2 ANQGSEA. V lost 6 bases to trimming and J lost 7 bases; unmatched junction nucleotides: 8. The CDR3 covers 13 residues. The CDR3 DNA sequence: TGCAGCGTGGAGACAGGGGTCGGACAGCCCCAGCATTTT. Translating it yields CSVETGVGQPQHF.

The chain joins TRBV29-1 to TRBJ2-3; 13 bases agree with TRBD2. The CDR3 is made up of 15 amino acids. Germline V lookup: CDR1 SQVTM, CDR2 ANQGSEA. V shed 5 bases, J shed 5 bases, and the junction held 7 bases outside the gene matches. Here the CDR3 DNA reads TGCAGCGTTTTGACTAGCGGGGGGTATCTAGATACGCAGTATTTT. Translated: CSVLTSGGYLDTQYF.

The chain joins TRBV7-2 to TRBJ2-3; possibly TRBD1 for D (5 bases). This CDR3 is 14 amino acids long. Germline-derived CDR1 and CDR2 are SGHTA and FQGNSA. V was pared by 9 bases and J by 2 bases, with 15 bases between. Written as DNA, the CDR3 is TGTGCCAGTACCAATACAGGTCTCACAGATACGCAGTATTTT. This codes for CASTNTGLTDTQYF.

This clonotype has more than one count but fewer than ten. This sequence joins TRBV14 and TRBJ2-2, with a tentative D call TRBD2 (5 bases). V was clipped by 8 bases and J by 6 bases, with 16 bases between them. From germline, CDR1 is SGHDN and CDR2 FVKESK. The CDR3 has 14 amino acids. The CDR3 region has the DNA TGTGCCAGCCGCCGGGGTGTCCCTTCCGGGGAGCTGTTTTTT. Protein: CASRRGVPSGELFF.

The rearrangement joins TRBV5-1 to TRBJ1-2; D is possibly TRBD1 (5 bases). The CDR3 is 14 amino acids. Germline V CDR1 and CDR2: SGHRS, YFSETQ. V gave up 4 bases and J gave up 5 bases, with 15 bases separating them. The CDR3 nucleotides read TGCGCCAGCAGCCCCGGGACCGGTCAATATGGCTACACCTTC. It specifies CASSPGTGQYGYTF.

The rearrangement uses TRBV27 and TRBJ2-5, with TRBD2 matching 12 bases. Matching the DNA end better, TRBJ2-7 makes the J call doubtful. This CDR3 contains 15 residues. Germline CDR1 is MNHEY and CDR2 is SMNVEV (reference sequence). The CDR3 DNA reads as TGTGCCAGCACTGAACTAGCGGGGGGTCCCTACGAGCAGTACTTC. Residues: CASTELAGGPYEQYF.

Concerning this clonotype: A much larger clone sits a single nucleotide away, making a read error possible. V and J are TRBV28 and TRBJ2-4, with 7 positions matching TRBD2. The J call is uncertain, as TRBJ2-5 better fits the DNA end. Germline assignment: CDR1 MDHEN and CDR2 SYDVKM. This CDR3 contains 15 residues. The CDR3 reads CASSLVGREKETQYF. The CDR3 DNA sequence: TGTGCCAGCAGTTTAGTAGGGAGGGAAAAGGAGACCCAGTACTTC.

The J gene is TRBJ2-1, the V gene TRBV5-1; 8 bases agree with TRBD1. The V gene's germline CDR1 is SGHRS and CDR2 YFSETQ. After removal of 4 bases from V and 7 bases from J, the junction contained 7 bases not matched to a gene. The CDR3 is 14 amino acids. CDR3 loop: CASSRGGQGNEQFF. As DNA, the CDR3 is TGCGCCAGCAGCAGGGGTGGACAGGGAAATGAGCAGTTCTTC.

This clonotype was recorded at least ten times. This chain uses TRBV25-1 with TRBJ2-7; the D gene is possibly TRBD2 (6 bases). V was pared by 3 bases and J by 9 bases, with 18 bases between. CDR1 is MGHDK, CDR2 SYGVNS, per germline. The CDR3 covers 14 residues. The CDR3, as DNA: TGTGCCAGCAGTGAGGCGGGACGCGGCTTCGCGCAGTACTTC. Protein: CASSEAGRGFAQYF.

This clonotype was counted ten times or more. The chain has TRBV29-1 and TRBJ2-1; either TRBD1 or TRBD2 may fit D (6 bases each). From germline, CDR1 is SQVTM and CDR2 ANQGSEA. This CDR3 is 16 amino acids long. The V end lost 7 bases, the J end lost 4 bases, and 23 bases lay between the germline ends. The CDR3 reads CSGYKGGASRYNEQFF. CDR3 nucleotide sequence: TGCAGCGGGTATAAGGGGGGCGCATCCAGATACAATGAGCAGTTCTTC.

The chain couples TRBV27 to TRBJ2-7; 11 bases map to TRBD2. Unmatched junction bases numbered 8, after V lost 6 bases and J lost 4 bases. This CDR3 is built from 15 residues. The germline V gene encodes CDR1 MNHEY and CDR2 SMNVEV (reference sequence). The DNA of the CDR3 is TGTGCCAGCAGGGAGGGACTAGCGGAGATATACGAGCAGTACTTC. This encodes CASREGLAEIYEQYF.

V and J are TRBV5-6 and TRBJ1-1; no definite D call. The V and J ends lost 4 bases and 1 base respectively, with 8 bases between them. The CDR3 is 13 amino acids. CDR1 and CDR2 from the germline V gene are SGHDT and YYEEEE. This chain's CDR3 is CASSIQQNTEAFF. Here the CDR3 DNA reads TGTGCCAGCAGCATCCAACAGAACACTGAAGCTTTCTTT. The entire variable domain, with the rest obtained from reference TRBV5-6 and TRBJ1-1, is as follows: DAGVTQSPTHLIKTRGQQVTLRCSPKSGHDTVSWYQQALGQGPQFIFQYYEEEERQRGNFPDRFSGHQFPNYSSELNVNALLLGDSALYLCASSIQQNTEAFFGQGTRLTVV.

This clonotype was observed at least ten times. The gene calls are TRBV27 and TRBJ2-7, with 10 bases fitting TRBD1. The length of the CDR3 is 16 residues. J lost 2 bases, V lost 7 bases, and 11 bases had no gene match. CDR1 and CDR2 (germline): MNHEY, SMNVEV (reference sequence). The DNA of the CDR3 is TGTGCCAGCACATCGACCCCGGACAGGGGGACCTACGAGCAGTACTTC. Amino acids: CASTSTPDRGTYEQYF.